This TCR beta chain was sequenced for a study of T cell repertoires in cytomegalovirus infection. Of note for this clonotype: Its cognate antigen is unknown.

Study-wide points: CMV-specific TCR beta clonotypes restricted by HLA-C dominated the ex vivo response.

Trimming at V came to 5 bases and at J to 5 bases, leaving 11 bases not matched to a gene. Germline CDR1 and CDR2: SGHVS and FQNEAQ. The CDR3 runs to 16 residues. A single record per CDR3 protein comes from TCRdb applying MiXCR to the reads. The sample lists approximately 500,000 distinct CDR3 sequences, 26% occurring once. Sequenced sample: PBMCs. The chain joins TRBV7-8 to TRBJ2-1, with 8 bases fitting TRBD2. This receptor was obtained from a human donor in good health (CMV status not recorded). Some clones in this sample may be carry-over from other donors' samples. Written as DNA, the CDR3 is TGTGCCAGCAGCAACTCCAGACTAGCGTCTCACAATGAGCAGTTCTTC. Its protein product is CASSNSRLASHNEQFF.